The 24 T cell receptor beta chains presented below share a single source sample, sequenced in a study of identical twins. TCRdb independently ran MiXCR on the 5' RACE reads; one entry per CDR3 protein. The table has about 520,000 distinct CDR3 sequences, about 20% seen once. These records were also assigned to another study, of T cells expressing NK-cell markers.

The specimen was CD4+ T cells sorted from blood. The receptors were gathered from a woman under 30 in good health.

This clonotype was seen only a few times. In DNA, the CDR3 is TGTGCCATCACTGCGGGCCCCTACAATGAGCAGTTCTTC. It is translated as CAITAGPYNEQFF. This chain joins TRBV10-3 and TRBJ2-1, with D possibly TRBD2 on 5 matching bases. The V end lost 7 bases, the J end lost 2 bases, and 9 bases lay between the germline ends. Germline CDR1 ENHRY, CDR2 SYGVKD. The CDR3 extends over 13 amino acids.

This clonotype was detected many times. The chain combines TRBV12-3 or TRBV12-4 with TRBJ1-6; no reliable D call. V was pared by 1 base and J by 7 bases, with 14 bases between. CDR3 size: 16 residues. The CDR3 loop reads CASSLGGSRPNSPLHF. The CDR3 DNA sequence: TGTGCCAGCAGTTTAGGAGGGTCTAGGCCAAATTCACCCCTCCACTTT.

The table lists this clonotype with a few counts. This rearrangement joins TRBV15 to TRBJ1-2; no reliable D call. The V end lost 3 bases, the J end lost 8 bases, and 10 bases lay between the germline ends. Germline V gene data show CDR1 as LNHNV and CDR2 as YYDKDF (reference sequence). The CDR3 spans 12 residues. The CDR3 DNA reads as TGTGCCACCAGCAGGGACGGAACGGGCTACACCTTC. Translated, it gives CATSRDGTGYTF.

The V call is TRBV11-2, the J call TRBJ2-3; weak D call: TRBD1 (6 bases). The CDR3 contains 16 residues. V was clipped by 4 bases and J by 0 bases, with 14 bases between them. Germline assignment: CDR1 SGHAT and CDR2 FQNNGV. The CDR3 DNA is TGTGCCAGCAGCTCCCGATCTAGGGGGAGCACAGATACGCAGTATTTT. Protein sequence: CASSSRSRGSTDTQYF.

This clonotype was seen a few times. This chain connects TRBV5-6 to TRBJ1-2; D not resolved. The CDR3 sequence is 14 residues long. Germline V gene sequence: CDR1 SGHDT, CDR2 YYEEEE. V was trimmed by 3 bases and J by 7 bases, leaving 16 bases between them. Here the CDR3 reads CASSSHGEIGGYTF. DNA of the CDR3: TGTGCCAGCAGCTCACACGGGGAGATCGGTGGCTACACCTTC.

This clonotype was seen only a few times. The V call is TRBV12-3 or TRBV12-4, the J call TRBJ2-5; the match to TRBD1 covers 11 bases. The trim removed 5 bases at V and 5 bases at J, leaving 7 bases unmatched. The CDR3 extends over 15 amino acids. CDR3 loop: CASSVWTGGGETQYF. The CDR3 nucleotides read TGTGCCAGCAGTGTATGGACAGGGGGCGGGGAGACCCAGTACTTC.

This clonotype was seen a few times. The chain links TRBV2 to TRBJ1-1; D perhaps matches TRBD1 (6 bases). Germline V gene lookup returns CDR1 SNHLY and CDR2 FYNNEI. The length of the CDR3 is 15 residues. The germline V and J ends were trimmed by 6 bases and 4 bases, with 18 bases remaining between them. The CDR3 reads CASSPSGAQVTEAFF. Written as DNA, the CDR3 is TGTGCCAGCAGCCCCTCGGGGGCTCAGGTCACTGAAGCTTTCTTT.

The rearrangement links TRBV20-1 to TRBJ1-2, with D uncertain. There are 14 residues in the CDR3. Germline CDR1 DFQATT, CDR2 SNEGSKA (reference sequence). Trimming cost V 7 bases and J 0 bases, with 15 bases left between them. The CDR3 here is CSGRRNLANYGYTF. CDR3 bases: TGCAGTGGAAGACGGAACTTAGCTAACTATGGCTACACCTTC.

This clonotype was recorded once. The chain uses TRBV3-1 and TRBJ2-1; 9 bases align to TRBD2. The CDR3 has 16 amino acids. Trimming removed 1 base from V and 8 bases from J; junction bases left unmatched: 9. Germline V gives CDR1 LGHDT, CDR2 YNNKEL (reference sequence). As DNA, the CDR3 is TGTGCCAGCAGCCAAGTTGGCGGGAGGGCCCGAGATGAGCAGTTCTTC. Translation: CASSQVGGRARDEQFF.

The genes are TRBV12-3 or TRBV12-4 and TRBJ2-3; D might be TRBD1 (5 bases). V was trimmed by 7 bases and J by 0 bases, leaving 11 bases between them. The CDR3 is 14 residues long. The CDR3 loop reads CASTTWGSTDTQYF. For the CDR3, the DNA is TGTGCCAGCACCACATGGGGCAGCACAGATACGCAGTATTTT.

The rearrangement joins TRBV12-3 or TRBV12-4 to TRBJ1-1; D gene ambiguous. V lost 6 bases and J 2 bases, leaving 13 bases between the germline ends. CDR3 length: 14 residues. This chain's CDR3 is CASSGRGNNTEAFF. CDR3 nucleotides: TGTGCCAGCAGCGGCAGAGGGAATAACACTGAAGCTTTCTTT.

This chain joins TRBV5-1 and TRBJ2-1, with 13 positions matching TRBD2. V shed 4 bases, J shed 3 bases, and the junction held 13 bases outside the gene matches. The CDR3 is made up of 19 amino acids. Germline CDR1 SGHRS, CDR2 YFSETQ. CDR3 coding DNA: TGCGCCAGCAGCCACGGGGGGACTAGCGGGGTCCCCTTCTACAATGAGCAGTTCTTC. This gives the protein CASSHGGTSGVPFYNEQFF.

V and J are TRBV9 and TRBJ2-3, with D maybe TRBD2 (6 bases). CDR1 is SGDLS and CDR2 is YYNGEE in the germline V gene. This CDR3 has 17 amino acids. Between the trimmed V and J ends, which lost 4 bases and 4 bases, there was a span of 22 bases. The CDR3, as DNA: TGTGCCAGCAGCCCGCGCCCGAGTTGGACGGGGGCAGATACGCAGTATTTT. Translation gives CASSPRPSWTGADTQYF.

This clonotype showed up just a few times. V is TRBV12-3 or TRBV12-4 and J is TRBJ1-2; perhaps TRBD1 as D (6 bases). V lost 3 bases and J lost 8, with 13 bases in between. CDR3 size: 13 residues. The CDR3 nucleotides read TGTGCCAGCAGTTTTCACTCAGGGGAAGGCTACACCTTC. Protein: CASSFHSGEGYTF.

This CDR3 reads CASRVGLGANEQFF. The CDR3 region has the DNA TGTGCCAGCAGGGTGGGACTCGGGGCTAATGAGCAGTTCTTC. The chain combines TRBV6-1 with TRBJ2-1; D might be TRBD2 (6 bases). The V end lost 6 bases, the J end lost 7 bases, and 16 bases lay between the germline ends. Germline CDR1 is MNHNS and CDR2 is SASEGT. The CDR3 consists of 14 residues.

This clonotype was observed a single time. The junction and the germline gene differ at one end; a read error may be behind it. The V and J genes are TRBV7-2 and TRBJ2-1; 9 nucleotides line up with TRBD2. This CDR3 region has 16 residues. CDR1 is SGHTA and CDR2 is FQGNSA in the germline V gene. The CDR3 nucleotides are TGTGCCAGCAGCTTAGCTACAGCGGGGGGCTACAACGAGCAGTTCTTC. Translated, it gives CASSLATAGGYNEQFF.

J is TRBJ1-5 and V is TRBV6-2 or TRBV6-3; no firm D call. The V gene lost 2 bases and the J gene lost 9 bases, with 5 bases spanning the gap. CDR1 is MNHEY and CDR2 is SVGEGT in the germline V gene. The CDR3 length is 11 residues. The CDR3 here is CASSYAGPQHF. In nucleotides, the CDR3 is TGTGCCAGCAGTTACGCTGGGCCCCAGCATTTT.

The chain combines TRBV20-1 with TRBJ2-3, with D unresolved. From germline, CDR1 is DFQATT and CDR2 SNEGSKA (reference sequence). V lost 0 bases, J lost 0 bases, and 13 bases lay in between. The CDR3 is made up of 16 amino acids. The DNA of the CDR3 is TGCAGTGCTAGAGATTTAAGGGTGACGAGCACAGATACGCAGTATTTT. It specifies CSARDLRVTSTDTQYF.

The CDR3 DNA is TGTGCCATCAGTCGAGTGGCCGGGACCGGGGGCATAAATGAGCAGTTCTTC. As protein: CAISRVAGTGGINEQFF. This rearrangement joins TRBV10-3 to TRBJ2-1; D is perhaps TRBD1 or TRBD2 (6 bases each). CDR3 length: 17 amino acids. Germline CDR1 ENHRY, CDR2 SYGVKD. V lost 5 bases to trimming and J lost 7 bases, with 24 bases between them.

This clonotype was observed a few times. The rearrangement uses TRBV12-3 or TRBV12-4 and TRBJ2-2; 9 bases are a match to TRBD2. The CDR3 covers 13 residues. With V trimmed by 5 bases and J by 7 bases, 2 bases remained unmatched. The chain's CDR3 is CASSRREGGELFF. CDR3 nucleotides: TGTGCCAGCAGTAGGCGGGAGGGCGGGGAGCTGTTTTTT.

This clonotype occurred many times. The chain's CDR3 is CSGRTGGLNEQFF. CDR3 sequence (DNA): TGCAGCGGGCGGACAGGGGGCTTGAATGAGCAGTTCTTC. The rearrangement joins TRBV29-1 to TRBJ2-1, with TRBD1 matching 11 bases. CDR3 length equals 13 residues. CDR1 and CDR2 (germline): SQVTM, ANQGSEA. The junction had 6 bases not matched to a gene; V was cut back by 7 bases and J by 7 bases.

This clonotype was detected once. This rearrangement joins TRBV21-1 to TRBJ1-5; the D call in the table, TRBD1, was not verified against the DNA. TRBV21-1 is labeled a pseudogene. The CDR3 runs 14 residues. CDR3 sequence reads: CASSKGGPNQPQHF. Written as DNA, the CDR3 is TGTGCCAGCAGCAAAGGGGGGCCCAATCAGCCCCAGCATTTT.

This clonotype has more than one count but fewer than ten. The genes are TRBV10-1 and TRBJ1-1; no firm D call. Germline V gene sequence: CDR1 WNHNN, CDR2 SYGVQD (reference sequence). This CDR3 is 15 amino acids long. Trimming shortened V by 5 bases and J by 1 base, and 14 bases separated the two germline ends. The DNA for the CDR3 is TGCGCCAGCAGTCAAGGATCTTTACGGAACACTGAAGCTTTCTTT. Its translation is CASSQGSLRNTEAFF.

This clonotype showed up many times. The chain recombines TRBV5-1 with TRBJ2-1; TRBD2 agrees at 11 bases. With 0 bases clipped from V and 6 bases from J, the junction kept 11 bases outside the gene matches. CDR3 length equals 18 residues. The germline CDR1 and CDR2 sequences are SGHRS and YFSETQ. CDR3 sequence (DNA): TGCGCCAGCAGCTTGGCCGCAGTTAGCGGGGGGGCCCTCAATGAGCAGTTCTTC. Translating gives CASSLAAVSGGALNEQFF.